The clone carrying this T cell receptor beta chain was counted only a few times. This entry comes from a study of regulatory T cells in long-lasting Graves disease. Through Arm-PCR of CDR3 regions and iRepertoire HTBI primers, TCR beta libraries were built. TCRdb fed the multiplex PCR reads into MiXCR, producing one record per CDR3 protein. Seen here are 300,000 to 500,000 distinct CDR3 sequences, around 20% observed once, and the top ten hold less than 25%. The time point is: persistent/refractory GD, antithyroid drugs over 5 years with positive TRAb. Isolated PBMC RNA provided the starting material for the TCR library. Here the sequenced sample was peripheral blood mononuclear cells (PBMCs), taken when the disease was refractory, from a patient treated with antithyroid drugs. This TCR derives from a female donor with Graves disease.

CDR3 residues: CASSTGPSTDTQYF. CDR3 nucleotides: TGTGCCAGCAGTACGGGCCCTAGCACAGATACGCAGTATTTT. The chain recombines TRBV11-2 with TRBJ2-3, with no clear D. CDR1 and CDR2 from the germline V gene are SGHAT and FQNNGV. There are 14 residues in the CDR3. The ends were cut back, 6 bases at V and 0 bases at J, with 10 bases in the middle.